This TCR beta chain was recorded in a study of cytomegalovirus exposure and HLA in healthy donors. Use of 60 Vbeta and 13 Jbeta primers characterized the PCR. Data came from immunoSEQ multiplex PCR; TCRdb stores just in-frame clones and leaves some out. Among about 120,000 clones, 79% were seen once, and the ten largest hold about 2%. Remarks on this clone: Its specificity is unknown. The same CDR3 arises from other DNA sequences in this sample as well.

Whole-study findings and limits: Presence/absence analyses rested on an assumption that sequencing depth was roughly uniform across donors.

The CDR3 is 16 residues long. Germline values: CDR1 MNHNS, CDR2 SASEGT. V lost 0 bases, J lost 8 bases, and 7 bases stayed unmatched. J is TRBJ1-4 and V is TRBV6-1; 9 nucleotides align to TRBD1. The TCR comes from a man aged 18 to 30 in good health and CMV-seronegative. The sequencing sample was made of PBMCs. The CDR3 spells CASSEARGQGGEKLFF. In DNA form, the CDR3 reads TGTGCCAGCAGTGAAGCGCGGGGACAGGGTGGGGAAAAACTGTTTTTT.